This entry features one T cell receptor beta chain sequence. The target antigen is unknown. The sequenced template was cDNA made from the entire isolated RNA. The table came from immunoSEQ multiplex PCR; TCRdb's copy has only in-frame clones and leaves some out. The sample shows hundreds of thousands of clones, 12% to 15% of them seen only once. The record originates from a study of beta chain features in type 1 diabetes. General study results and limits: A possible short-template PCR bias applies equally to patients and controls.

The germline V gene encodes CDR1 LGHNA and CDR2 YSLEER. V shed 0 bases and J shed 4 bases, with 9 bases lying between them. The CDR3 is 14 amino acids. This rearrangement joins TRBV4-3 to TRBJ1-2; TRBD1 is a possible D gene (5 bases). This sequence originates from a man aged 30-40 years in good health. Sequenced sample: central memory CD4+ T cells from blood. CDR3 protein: CASSQDREGYGYTF. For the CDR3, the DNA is TGCGCCAGCAGCCAAGACAGGGAGGGCTATGGCTACACCTTC.